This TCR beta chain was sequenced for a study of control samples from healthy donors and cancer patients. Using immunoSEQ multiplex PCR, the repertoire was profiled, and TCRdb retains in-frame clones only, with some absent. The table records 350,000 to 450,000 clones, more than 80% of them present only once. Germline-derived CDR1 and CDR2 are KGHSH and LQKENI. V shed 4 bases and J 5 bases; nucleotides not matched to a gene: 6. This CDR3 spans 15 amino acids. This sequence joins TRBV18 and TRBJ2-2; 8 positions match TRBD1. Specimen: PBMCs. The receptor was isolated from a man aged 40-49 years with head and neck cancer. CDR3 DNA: TGTGCCAGCTCACAAGGCAGGGGGCAAACCGGGGAGCTGTTTTTT. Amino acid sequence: CASSQGRGQTGELFF.